This T cell receptor (beta chain) was sequenced during a study of cytotoxic CD8 clonotypes in ibrutinib-treated CLL (dated by TCRdb to 2020 to 2023). Looking at the study overall: In this cohort, 15 or so patients were treatment-naive and 11 to 12 were relapsed/refractory, while some 18 had unmutated IGHV. An average of 255,043 productive templates and around 100,000 productive rearrangements was obtained per sample. All remission and progressive disease samples were collected while patients were still receiving ibrutinib. Partial responses were observed in about 24 patients and complete responses in 2; after a median follow-up of 68 months, remission was maintained in 15 or so patients and progression was observed in roughly twelve. Response samples were obtained after a median of approximately eleven months of treatment, with a range of about 6 to 36 months. Cryopreserved peripheral blood mononuclear cells were collected at three points: before therapy, at response, and at either sustained remission or disease progression. Longitudinal samples were available for about 30% of the 86 trial participants.

For TCR beta library preparation, roughly 2.1 micrograms of genomic DNA were isolated from cryopreserved PBMCs. Longitudinal blood samples from CLL patients on ibrutinib monotherapy were analyzed using high-throughput TCR beta sequencing. The patients took part in an open-label, single-center phase 2 trial of ibrutinib monotherapy. A remark on this clone: Its antigen has not been determined. Qualities for individual bases were not recorded, and no much larger clone is one base off.

Overall study outcomes, separate from this receptor: At ibrutinib response clonality went up, during sustained remission it held steady, and at progression it dropped back toward baseline. Baseline clonality was found to be higher than that of age-matched healthy donors and was strongly correlated with circulating CD8+ T-cell counts. Sampling times were not matched between patients in sustained remission and patients whose disease was progressing, and lymph node repertoires were not examined. Public clonotypes were rare and either shrank or stayed stable during treatment, and the rise in clonality at ibrutinib response reflected expansion of private clonotypes.

On a MiSeq, deep resolution sequencing aimed for a depth between 1 in 1 million and 1 in 200,000 T cells, with each clonotype covered approximately 9.2x on average. The immunoSEQ hsTCRB Kit was used to generate the TCR beta libraries. The authors' pipeline ran thus. The data were analyzed with ImmunoSEQ Analyzer and ImmunoSEQ Data Assistant, and V, D and J gene assignments followed IMGT definitions. Clonality, with values ranging from 0 to 1, was calculated as one minus the normalized Shannon entropy of productive rearrangement frequencies. Public clonotype analysis was restricted to overrepresented clonotypes comprising at least 0.05% of each patient's repertoire. Repertoires from 10 to 15 age-matched healthy donors in immuneACCESS were used as clonality controls. In its TCRdb copy, this immuneACCESS table keeps in-frame sequences only and misses some clones. Where compared with another copy, unresolved V genes explain less than half of these, and the others have no known cause. V and J calls and clone size are those listed in that table; D and trimming were worked out from the DNA. Within this sample are about 140,000 clones, with more than 70% of them counted one time only. The ten largest clones take up approximately 7.6% of the sample.

The clonotype originates from a human donor with chronic lymphocytic leukemia. Sequencing was performed on PBMCs, taken after 36 months of ibrutinib treatment.

The CDR3 reads CASKQGVNTGELFF. The sequence in DNA is TGCGCCAGCAAACAGGGAGTGAACACCGGGGAGCTGTTTTTT. The V and J segments used are TRBV5-1 and TRBJ2-2; TRBD1 is perhaps the D gene, given 6 matching bases. Cut back by 6 bases and 1 base, the V and J ends lie 10 bases apart. From a lookup of the germline V gene, CDR1 and CDR2 are SGHRS and YFSETQ. Measured from the cysteine to the phenylalanine, the CDR3 is 14 residues long. Of all the DNA, just the CDR3 is kept, 42 bases in frame from base 1.